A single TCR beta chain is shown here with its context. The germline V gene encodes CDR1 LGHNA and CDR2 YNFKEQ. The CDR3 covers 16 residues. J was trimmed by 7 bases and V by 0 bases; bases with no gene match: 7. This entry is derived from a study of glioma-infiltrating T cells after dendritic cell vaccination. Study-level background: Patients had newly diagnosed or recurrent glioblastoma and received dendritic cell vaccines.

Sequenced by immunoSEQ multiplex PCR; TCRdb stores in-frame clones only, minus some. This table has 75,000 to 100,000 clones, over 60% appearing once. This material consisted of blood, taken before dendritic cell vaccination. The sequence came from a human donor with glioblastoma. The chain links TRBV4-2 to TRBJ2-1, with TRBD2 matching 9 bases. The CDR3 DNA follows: TGTGCCAGCAGCCAAGAAAGTGGCGGGGGGGCGAATGAGCAGTTCTTC. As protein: CASSQESGGGANEQFF.